This record looks at one TCR beta chain sequence and its context. This CDR3 comprises 14 residues. J was trimmed by 2 bases and V by 3 bases; bases with no gene match: 4. Germline assignment: CDR1 LNHDA and CDR2 SQIVND (reference sequence). TCRdb's table, derived via immunoSEQ multiplex PCR, lists solely in-frame clones and lacks some. The top ten clones hold more than 2.5% of a sample with 35,000 to 40,000 clones, about four fifths of them seen once. This sample is part of a study of somatic mutations in cytotoxic T cells in rheumatoid arthritis. The gene calls are TRBV19 and TRBJ2-7; 7 nucleotides line up with TRBD1. Sequenced input: CD8+ T cells sorted from blood. The clonotype was recovered from a middle-aged man in good health. The CDR3 protein is CASSITGTAYEQYF. CDR3 coding DNA: TGTGCCAGTAGTATTACGGGGACAGCCTACGAGCAGTACTTC.